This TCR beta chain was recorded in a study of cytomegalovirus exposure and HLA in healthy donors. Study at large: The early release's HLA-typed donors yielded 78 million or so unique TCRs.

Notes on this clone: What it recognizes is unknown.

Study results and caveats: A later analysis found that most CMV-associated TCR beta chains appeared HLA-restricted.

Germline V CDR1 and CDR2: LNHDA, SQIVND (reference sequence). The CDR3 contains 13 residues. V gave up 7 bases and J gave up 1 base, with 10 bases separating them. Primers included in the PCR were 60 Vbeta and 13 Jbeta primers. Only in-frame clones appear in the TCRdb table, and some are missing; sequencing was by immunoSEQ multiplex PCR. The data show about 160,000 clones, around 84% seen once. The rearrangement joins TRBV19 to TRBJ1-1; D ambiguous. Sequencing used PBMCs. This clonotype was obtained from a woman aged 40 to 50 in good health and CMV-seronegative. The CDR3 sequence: CASTRTRNTEAFF. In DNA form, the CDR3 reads TGTGCCAGTACTCGAACTCGGAACACTGAAGCTTTCTTT.